This entry describes one TCR beta chain. The record originates from a study of blood T cell repertoires in COVID-19. In the study overall: The United States, Italy and Spain were the sources of the acute and convalescent COVID-19 samples. The analysed material was cDNA or gDNA that came from T cells, B-cell-depleted T cells, or PBMCs.

In the source study's methods: Estimated nucleated cell counts came from reference gene primer amplification. The repertoire was sequenced with immunoSEQ multiplex PCR; TCRdb's copy has only in-frame clones and lacks some. V and J calls plus clone size are reproduced from that table; the DNA served to infer D and trimming. The sample lists over 150,000 clones, approximately 80% occurring once. V was pared by 6 bases and J by 2 bases, with 6 bases between. CDR3 length: 12 residues. The TCR was taken from a woman aged 55-69 years with acute or convalescent COVID-19. V and J are TRBV12-3 or TRBV12-4 and TRBJ2-3; no reliable D call. The sample comprised peripheral blood. CDR3 loop: CASRLTTDTQYF. The DNA for the CDR3 is TGTGCCAGCAGGCTAACCACAGATACGCAGTATTTT.